This TCR beta chain was sequenced during a study of blood T cells in healthy people across ages. The CDR3 has 16 residues. Germline V lookup: CDR1 KGHSH, CDR2 LQKENI. Then a second PCR, running about 6 to 12 cycles, was carried out with a sample-barcoded 5' primer and a J-beta primer mix. MiXCR was run by TCRdb on the 5' RACE reads, yielding one entry per CDR3 protein. The repertoire holds over 1.5 million distinct CDR3 sequences, with around half as singletons. The source of this sequence is a woman aged 40-49 years in good health. The chain employs TRBV18 and TRBJ2-4; D may be TRBD1 or TRBD2 (5 bases each). Judging by the DNA end, TRBJ2-7 fits better; the J call may be wrong. The specimen sequenced was blood. CDR3 region: CASSPSGPQIAYEQYF. The CDR3 bases are TGTGCCAGCTCACCGTCGGGACCCCAAATCGCTTACGAGCAGTACTTC.